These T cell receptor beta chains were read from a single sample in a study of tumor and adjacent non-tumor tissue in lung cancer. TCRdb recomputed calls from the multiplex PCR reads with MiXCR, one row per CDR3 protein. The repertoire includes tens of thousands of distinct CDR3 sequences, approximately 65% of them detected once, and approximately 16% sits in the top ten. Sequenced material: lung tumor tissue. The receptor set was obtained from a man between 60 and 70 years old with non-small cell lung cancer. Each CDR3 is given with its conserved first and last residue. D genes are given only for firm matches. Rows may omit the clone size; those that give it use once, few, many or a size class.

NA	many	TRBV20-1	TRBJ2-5	CSATNRYQETQYF	TGCAGTGCTACCAACAGGTACCAAGAGACCCAGTACTTC
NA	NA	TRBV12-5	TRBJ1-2	CAIGLGLIYGYTF	TGTGCTATTGGCCTGGGACTGATCTATGGCTATACCTTC
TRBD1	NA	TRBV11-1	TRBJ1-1	CASSIFRDSAVNTEAFF	TGTGCCAGCAGCATATTCAGGGACAGCGCAGTTAACACTGAGGCTTTCTTT
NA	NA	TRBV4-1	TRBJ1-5	CASSQDQGSKKPQHF	TGCGCCAGTAGCCAAGATCAGGGGAGCAAGAAGCCCCAGCATTTT
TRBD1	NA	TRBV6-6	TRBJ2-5	CASSYGQAGTQYF	TGTGCCAGCAGTTATGGACAGGCAGGGACCCAGTACTTC
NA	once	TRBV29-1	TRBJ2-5	CSVGGFGGPGRGTRYF	TGCAGCGTTGGAGGGTTCGGGGGGCCCGGTCGAGGGACCCGGTACTTC
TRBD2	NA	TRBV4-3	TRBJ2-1	CASSQDGASGTEHFF	TGCGCCAGCAGCCAAGACGGGGCTAGCGGGACTGAGCACTTCTTC
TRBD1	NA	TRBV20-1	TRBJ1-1	CSARYFTGGSNAEAFF	TGCAGTGCTAGATATTTCACAGGGGGGTCGAACGCTGAAGCTTTCTTT
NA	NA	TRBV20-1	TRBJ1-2	CIASHPGGYGYTF	TGCATTGCTTCCCACCCTGGGGGATATGGCTACACCTTC
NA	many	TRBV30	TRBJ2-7	CAWSVRVSYEQYF	TGTGCCTGGAGTGTACGGGTTTCCTACGAGCAGTACTTC
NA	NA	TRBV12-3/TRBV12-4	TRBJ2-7	CASSVSCLSYEQYF	TGTGCAAGCAGCGTTAGCTGTTTAAGCTACGAGCAGTACTTC
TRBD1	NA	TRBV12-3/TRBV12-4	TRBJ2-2	CASSPRTGNTGELFF	TGTGCCAGCAGTCCGCGGACAGGCAACACCGGGGAGCTGTTTTTT
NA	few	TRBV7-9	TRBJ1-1	CASSPPGVGNTEALF	TGTGCCAGCAGCCCGCCCGGAGTTGGGAACACTGAAGCTTTATTT
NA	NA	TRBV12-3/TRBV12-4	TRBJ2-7	CASSFSGSSRGYEQHF	TGTGCCAGCAGTTTTTCCGGCTCGAGTAGGGGCTACGAGCAGCACTTC
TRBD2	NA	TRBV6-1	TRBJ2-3	CASRTSGRSDTHYF	TGTGCCAGCCGCACAAGCGGGAGGTCAGATACGCATTATTTT
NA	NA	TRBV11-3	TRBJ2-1	CVSKRTTTSTEQFF	TGTGTCAGCAAGCGGACTACTACGTCTACTGAGCAGTTCTTC
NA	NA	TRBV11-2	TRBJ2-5	CASILVPQGGETQYF	TGTGCCAGCATCTTAGTCCCCCAGGGAGGAGAGACCCAGTACTTC
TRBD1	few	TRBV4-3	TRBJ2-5	CASSSREQGEEIQYF	TGCGCCAGCAGCTCCAGGGAACAGGGGGAAGAGATCCAGTACTTC
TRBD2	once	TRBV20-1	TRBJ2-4	CNARLAGGRIAKNIQYF	TGCAACGCTAGACTAGCGGGGGGGCGGATAGCCAAAAACATTCAGTACTTC
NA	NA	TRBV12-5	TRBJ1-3	CVSGSSQTPSGDTIYF	TGTGTTAGTGGTTCATCACAGACCCCCTCTGGAGACACCATATATTTT
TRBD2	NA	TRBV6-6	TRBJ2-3	CASSYTTTSALRKTDTQYF	TGTGCCAGCAGTTACACTACAACTAGCGCACTAAGGAAGACAGACACGCAGTATTTT
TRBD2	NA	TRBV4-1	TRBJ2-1	CASIQDGGGGGYNEQFF	TGCGCCAGCATCCAAGATGGGGGGGGTGGAGGCTACAATGAGCAGTTCTTC
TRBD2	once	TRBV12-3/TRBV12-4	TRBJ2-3	CASSFSGGSTDMQYF	TGTGCCAGTAGTTTTTCCGGGGGGAGCACAGATATGCAGTATTTT
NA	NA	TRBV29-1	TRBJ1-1	CSVTVSYEASF	TGCAGCGTTACGGTCAGTTATGAAGCTTCCTTT
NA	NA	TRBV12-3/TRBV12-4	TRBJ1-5	CASSRQVQGNQPQHF	TGTGCCAGCAGTAGACAAGTGCAGGGCAATCAGCCCCAGCATTTT
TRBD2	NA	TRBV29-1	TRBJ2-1	CSVEDTAKGLAFDGQFF	TGCAGCGTTGAAGATACAGCTAAGGGACTAGCATTCGATGGGCAGTTCTTC
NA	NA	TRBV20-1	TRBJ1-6	CSASQGGSYNSPLHF	TGCAGTGCTAGTCAGGGAGGTTCCTATAATTCACCCCTCCACTTT
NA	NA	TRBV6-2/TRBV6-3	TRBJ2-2	CASCVRRGFGEPFF	TGTGCCAGCTGTGTCCGGAGGGGCTTCGGGGAGCCGTTTTTT
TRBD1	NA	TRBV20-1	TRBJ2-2	CSATGTANTGELFF	TGCAGTGCCACCGGGACAGCGAACACCGGGGAGCTGTTTTTT
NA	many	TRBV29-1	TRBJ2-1	CSARRGSYNEQFF	TGCAGCGCCAGACGTGGTTCCTACAATGAGCAGTTCTTC
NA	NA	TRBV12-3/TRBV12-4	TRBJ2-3	CARNQATDTQYF	TGTGCCCGCAATCAGGCCACAGATACGCAGTATTTT
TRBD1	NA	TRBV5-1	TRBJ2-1	CASSQVQGAGEQFF	TGCGCCAGCAGCCAGGTACAGGGGGCAGGTGAGCAGTTCTTC
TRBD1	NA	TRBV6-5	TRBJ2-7	CASIGQGRDGQYF	TGTGCCAGCATAGGACAGGGTAGAGACGGGCAGTACTTC
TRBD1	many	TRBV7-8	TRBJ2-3	CASSPLVGQGRGDTQYF	TGTGCCAGCAGCCCGCTTGTCGGACAGGGGAGAGGAGATACGCAGTATTTT
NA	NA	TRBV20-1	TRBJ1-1	CSAGLQGNTEAFF	TGCAGTGCAGGCCTCCAGGGGAACACTGAAGCTTTCTTT
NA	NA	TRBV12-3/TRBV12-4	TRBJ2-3	CASRIGVRTDTQYF	TGTGCCAGCAGAATAGGGGTGAGAACAGATACGCAGTATTTT
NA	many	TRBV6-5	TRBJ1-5	CASSYSTGTGQPQHF	TGTGCCAGCAGTTACTCGACAGGAACCGGCCAGCCCCAGCATTTT
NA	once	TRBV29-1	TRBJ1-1	CSVVDQPAAFF	TGCAGCGTTGTCGACCAGCCGGCGGCTTTCTTT
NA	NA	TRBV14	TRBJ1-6	CGSSQGRNSPLHF	TGTGGCAGCAGCCAGGGTCGAAATTCACCCCTCCACTTT
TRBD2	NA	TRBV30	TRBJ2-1	CAWSWSSGLYKEQFF	TGTGCCTGGAGTTGGTCTAGCGGGCTTTACAAAGAGCAATTCTTC
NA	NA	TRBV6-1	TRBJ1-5	CASDVRHPGGNQHQHF	TGTGCCAGCGACGTTCGGCACCCCGGGGGCAATCAGCACCAGCATTTT
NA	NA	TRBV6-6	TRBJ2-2	CASSWTRTPGSCFF	NA
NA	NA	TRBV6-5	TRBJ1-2	CASSPQGESYGYTF	TGTGCCAGCAGTCCCCAGGGAGAGAGCTATGGCTACACCTTC
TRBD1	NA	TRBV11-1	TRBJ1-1	CDSSARGLAFF	TGTGACAGCAGCGCGAGGGGGCTTGCTTTCTTT
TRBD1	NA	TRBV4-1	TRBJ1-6	CASSQELESGGRGSPLHF	TGCGCCAGCAGCCAAGAGTTGGAGTCAGGGGGACGAGGGTCACCCCTCCACTTT
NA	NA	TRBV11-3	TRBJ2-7	CAGSPDTGTYEQYF	TGTGCTGGCAGCCCGGACACGGGGACCTACGAACAGTACTTC
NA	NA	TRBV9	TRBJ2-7	CASSVGPDYEQYF	TGTGCCAGCAGCGTAGGCCCTGACTACGAGCAGTACTTC
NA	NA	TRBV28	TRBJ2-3	CASTTGHTLSTDTQYF	TGTGCCAGCACTACAGGACACACACTGAGCACAGATACGCAGTATTTT
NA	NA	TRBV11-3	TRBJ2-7	CASRRASASSYEEYF	TGTGCCAGTAGGAGGGCTAGCGCGAGCTCTTACGAGGAGTACTTC
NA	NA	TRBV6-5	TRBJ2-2	CASTLGVPGANAGELFF	TGTGCCAGCACCTTAGGGGTGCCAGGGGCGAACGCCGGGGAGCTGTTTTTT
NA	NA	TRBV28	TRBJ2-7	CASSPSVTAAYEQYF	TGTGCCAGCAGTCCCTCCGTGACGGCGGCATACGAGCAGTACTTC
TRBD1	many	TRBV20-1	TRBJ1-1	CSARGDRGDTEAFF	TGCAGTGCTAGAGGAGACAGGGGCGACACTGAAGCTTTCTTT
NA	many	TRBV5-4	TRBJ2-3	CASSLKTDTQYF	TGTGCCAGCAGCCTTAAAACAGATACGCAGTATTTT